Following are 29 T cell receptor beta chains from one sample sequenced in a study of blood T cells in healthy people across ages. Alongside a J-beta primer mix, a sample-barcoded 5' primer served in a second PCR lasting roughly 7 to 11 cycles. MiXCR was run by TCRdb on the 5' RACE reads, yielding one entry per CDR3 protein. The sample has 950,000 to 1,200,000 distinct CDR3 sequences, approximately 38% seen once. Sequencing was carried out using blood. Receptor source: a man between 18 and 29 years old in good health.

This clonotype was counted between two and nine times. V and J are TRBV12-3 or TRBV12-4 and TRBJ2-1, with a weak D call TRBD2 (6 bases). Trimming cost V 1 base and J 9 bases, with 19 bases left between them. The CDR3 consists of 16 residues. CDR3 in amino acids: CASSLVGGIQGGEQFF. CDR3 nucleotide sequence: TGTGCCAGCAGTTTAGTAGGCGGGATTCAAGGCGGTGAGCAGTTCTTC.

The chain employs TRBV7-2 and TRBJ1-6; D unclear. From germline, CDR1 is SGHTA and CDR2 FQGNSA. Trimming shortened V by 2 bases and J by 6 bases, and 14 bases separated the two germline ends. The CDR3 is 16 amino acids. The CDR3 sequence is CASSLNGAATNSPLHF. CDR3 DNA: TGTGCCAGCAGCTTAAATGGCGCAGCCACTAATTCACCCCTCCACTTT. Combining the CDR3 with reference TRBV7-2 and TRBJ1-6 gives the whole variable domain GAGVSQSPSNKVTEKGKDVELRCDPISGHTALYWYRQSLGQGLEFLIYFQGNSAPDKSGLPSDRFSAERTGGSVSTLTIQRTQQEDSAVYLCASSLNGAATNSPLHFGNGTRLTVT.

This clonotype has at least ten counts. The rearrangement links TRBV3-1 to TRBJ2-4; the match to TRBD1 covers 9 bases. The CDR3 has 17 amino acids. Trimming at V came to 1 base and at J to 0 bases, leaving 4 bases not matched to a gene. Germline V CDR1 and CDR2: LGHDT, YNNKEL (reference sequence). The CDR3 DNA reads TGTGCCAGCAGCCAAGTCGGGGACAGGGTAGCCAAAAACATTCAGTACTTC. Residues: CASSQVGDRVAKNIQYF.

The gene calls are TRBV4-2 and TRBJ2-3, with 8 bases that match TRBD2. The J segment lost 4 bases and the V segment lost 2 bases, leaving 11 bases of the junction unmatched. Germline V lookup: CDR1 LGHNA, CDR2 YNFKEQ. This CDR3 is built from 17 residues. The CDR3 coding sequence is TGTGCCAGCAGCCAACCCCATTCCGGGGGGGTTGCAGATACGCAGTATTTT. Protein product: CASSQPHSGGVADTQYF.

This clonotype was seen only a few times. V is TRBV7-2 and J is TRBJ2-1, with D hard to call. The CDR3 has 15 residues. V was shortened by 6 bases and J by 0 bases, with 12 bases between the two germline ends. Germline V gives CDR1 SGHTA, CDR2 FQGNSA. The CDR3 region is CASSSLTSSYNEQFF. The CDR3 DNA is TGTGCCAGCAGTTCCCTCACGAGCTCCTACAATGAGCAGTTCTTC.

The chain employs TRBV20-1 and TRBJ2-5; no clear D gene. CDR1 and CDR2 from the germline V gene are DFQATT and SNEGSKA (reference sequence). V was trimmed by 3 bases and J by 0 bases, leaving 11 bases between them. The CDR3 spans 14 residues. DNA of the CDR3: TGCAGTGCTAGGAGTCGGGTGCACCAAGAGACCCAGTACTTC. This translates into CSARSRVHQETQYF.

The chain joins TRBV5-1 to TRBJ2-7, with TRBD2 matching 11 bases. There are 16 residues in the CDR3. Trimming cost V 0 bases and J 1 base; bases outside gene matches: 3. Per germline, CDR1 SGHRS and CDR2 YFSETQ. The CDR3 loop is CASSLDGTSGSYEQYF. The CDR3 DNA sequence: TGCGCCAGCAGCTTGGATGGGACTAGCGGATCCTACGAGCAGTACTTC.

The chain joins TRBV20-1 to TRBJ2-7; a possible D gene is TRBD1 (6 bases). This CDR3 is built from 15 residues. The germline CDR1 and CDR2 sequences are DFQATT and SNEGSKA (reference sequence). V was clipped by 3 bases and J by 4 bases, with 19 bases between them. CDR3 nucleotides: TGCAGTGCTAGGGGACATGGAACATCGAGTTACGAGCAGTACTTC. This translates into CSARGHGTSSYEQYF.

The chain recombines TRBV20-1 with TRBJ2-4; possible D gene TRBD2, 5 bases. The J call may be mistaken, given a closer DNA end match to TRBJ2-7. The germline V gene has CDR1 DFQATT and CDR2 SNEGSKA (reference sequence). The CDR3 loop spans 15 amino acids. CDR3 sequence (DNA): TGCAGTGCTAGAGATAGCGATCGGAGCTCCTACGAGCAGTACTTC. Protein: CSARDSDRSSYEQYF.

This clonotype showed up just once. The V gene is TRBV3-1, the J gene TRBJ2-2, with TRBD1 as a possible D gene (5 bases). The CDR3 spans 17 residues. Trimming left V 4 bases short and J 6 bases short, with 21 bases between. The V gene's germline CDR1 is LGHDT and CDR2 YNNKEL (reference sequence). CDR3 sequence (DNA): TGTGCCAGCAGCCCTCCGGCAGGGCCCCGTAGGGCCGGGGAGCTGTTTTTT. This sequence encodes CASSPPAGPRRAGELFF.

This clonotype was counted a few times. This chain links TRBV11-2 with TRBJ2-1; D possibly corresponds to TRBD1 (6 bases). Per germline, CDR1 SGHAT and CDR2 FQNNGV. V lost 5 bases and J 15 bases, leaving 23 bases between the germline ends. The CDR3 sequence is 14 residues long. The CDR3 DNA reads TGTGCCAGCAGCCGACAAGGGGGTCCCTTACGACGGTTCTTC. Its translation is CASSRQGGPLRRFF.

In its sample, this clonotype was seen a few times. This rearrangement joins TRBV20-1 to TRBJ2-1, with TRBD1 matching 9 bases. The germline gives CDR1 DFQATT, CDR2 SNEGSKA (reference sequence). The CDR3 sequence is 12 residues long. With 4 bases clipped from V and 7 bases from J, the junction kept 2 bases outside the gene matches. CDR3 bases: TGCAGTGCTATTGACAGGGGGAATGAGCAGTTCTTC. Protein: CSAIDRGNEQFF.

This clonotype was counted only a few times. This chain links TRBV25-1 with TRBJ2-5; TRBD2 matches 8 bases. The junction had 4 bases not matched to a gene; V was cut back by 0 bases and J by 4 bases. Germline assignment: CDR1 MGHDK and CDR2 SYGVNS. The CDR3 covers 15 residues. This chain's CDR3 is CASSEYSGGGETQYF. The DNA of the CDR3 is TGTGCCAGCAGTGAATACAGCGGGGGAGGAGAGACCCAGTACTTC. Based on the CDR3 plus reference TRBV25-1 and TRBJ2-5, the full variable domain is EADIYQTPRYLVIGTGKKITLECSQTMGHDKMYWYQQDPGMELHLIHYSYGVNSTEKGDLSSESTVSRIRTEHFPLTLESARPSHTSQYLCASSEYSGGGETQYFGPGTRLLVL.

To note about this clonotype: This may arise from a read error, as a much more abundant clone is one base away. The chain employs TRBV29-1 and TRBJ2-5; D perhaps matches TRBD1 (5 bases). Germline assignment: CDR1 SQVTM and CDR2 ANQGSEA. The V gene lost 0 bases and the J gene lost 11 bases, with 10 bases spanning the gap. The CDR3 has 11 residues. This CDR3 is CSVEEDNEQYF. The CDR3 coding sequence is TGCAGCGTTGAAGAGGACAATGAGCAGTACTTC. The variable domain in full, completed from reference TRBV29-1 and TRBJ2-5, reads SAVISQKPSRDICQRGTSLTIQCQVDSQVTMMFWYRQQPGQSLTLIATANQGSEATYESGFVIDKFPISRPNLTFSTLTVSNMSPEDSSIYLCSVEEDNEQYFGPGTRLLVL.

The gene calls are TRBV12-3 or TRBV12-4 and TRBJ2-1, with D unresolved. The CDR3 is 12 amino acids. Trimming pared 8 bases from V and 10 bases from J, leaving 15 bases between. In DNA form, the CDR3 reads TGTGCCAGCTCGTTCCCGCCAAGGGAGCAGTTCTTC. It translates to CASSFPPREQFF.

The chain carries TRBV7-2 and TRBJ1-5; D gene uncertain. Trimming stripped 0 bases from V and 1 base from J, with 4 bases between. The CDR3 sequence is 14 residues long. Germline V gene sequence: CDR1 SGHTA, CDR2 FQGNSA. The CDR3 is CASSLARSNQPQHF. CDR3 bases: TGTGCCAGCAGCTTAGCGAGGAGCAATCAGCCCCAGCATTTT.

This clonotype was found a few times. The rearrangement links TRBV12-3 or TRBV12-4 to TRBJ2-3; D possibly corresponds to TRBD2 (5 bases). The CDR3 loop spans 17 amino acids. V dropped 3 bases and J dropped 2 bases, with 18 bases sitting between them. The CDR3 loop reads CASSFEAYGVNTDTQYF. The CDR3 coding sequence is TGTGCCAGCAGTTTTGAGGCCTACGGGGTAAACACAGATACGCAGTATTTT.

This clonotype has just a few counts. The V and J genes are TRBV5-1 and TRBJ2-2; D gene uncertain. The germline V and J ends were trimmed by 0 bases and 1 base, with 7 bases remaining between them. The CDR3 is made up of 15 amino acids. CDR1 SGHRS and CDR2 YFSETQ come from the germline V gene. The CDR3: CASSLAYKNTGELFF. The CDR3 coding sequence is TGCGCCAGCAGCTTGGCCTACAAGAACACCGGGGAGCTGTTTTTT.

V and J are TRBV3-1 and TRBJ2-5; D is uncertain. CDR1 LGHDT and CDR2 YNNKEL come from the germline V gene (reference sequence). CDR3 length: 12 amino acids. Trimming removed 0 bases at V and 10 bases at J, with 9 bases between. CDR3 sequence reads: CASSQDESDQYF. The CDR3 bases are TGTGCCAGCAGCCAAGATGAGTCGGACCAGTACTTC.

The rearrangement uses TRBV18 and TRBJ1-2; D is perhaps TRBD1 (5 bases). Trimming removed 1 base at V and 1 base at J, with 16 bases between. The CDR3 has 17 amino acids. Germline V gives CDR1 KGHSH, CDR2 LQKENI. The CDR3 DNA is TGTGCCAGCTCACCACAGAACCCGGGACGGCGTAACTATGGCTACACCTTC. This gives the protein CASSPQNPGRRNYGYTF. Looking up the rest from reference TRBV18 and TRBJ1-2 gives the full variable domain: NAGVMQNPRHLVRRRGQEARLRCSPMKGHSHVYWYRQLPEEGLKFMVYLQKENIIDESGMPKERFSAEFPKEGPSILRIQQVVRGDSAAYFCASSPQNPGRRNYGYTFGSGTRLTVV.

A word on this clonotype: This sequence may be a read error, since a much larger clone differs from it by one base. The CDR3 DNA sequence: TGCGCCAGCAGCCAAGATCTCGCGAGGGGGCCGGATACGCAGTATTTT. Its translation is CASSQDLARGPDTQYF. This chain uses TRBV4-3 with TRBJ2-3, with 7 bases fitting TRBD1. Unmatched junction bases numbered 9, after V lost 0 bases and J lost 6 bases. The CDR3 is 16 amino acids. The germline gives CDR1 LGHNA, CDR2 YSLEER.

This clonotype was recorded a few times. The V and J genes are TRBV20-1 and TRBJ2-3, with TRBD2 matching over 12 bases. The CDR3 contains 16 residues. From germline, CDR1 is DFQATT and CDR2 SNEGSKA (reference sequence). With V trimmed by 0 bases and J by 1 base, 2 bases remained unmatched. CDR3 loop: CSARDRLAGGTDTQYF. The CDR3, as DNA: TGCAGTGCTAGAGATCGACTAGCGGGGGGCACAGATACGCAGTATTTT.

This chain joins TRBV3-1 and TRBJ2-1; D call uncertain. Germline lookup yields CDR1 LGHDT and CDR2 YNNKEL (reference sequence). Trimming removed 0 bases from V and 8 bases from J, with 5 bases in between. The CDR3 runs to 12 residues. The CDR3 nucleotides are TGTGCCAGCAGCCAAGATCTCGATGAGCAGTTCTTC. Translated, it gives CASSQDLDEQFF.

The rearrangement uses TRBV7-9 and TRBJ2-3, with a weak D call TRBD2 (6 bases). Trimming took 2 bases from V and 0 from J, leaving 12 bases between them. Germline V gene data show CDR1 as SEHNR and CDR2 as FQNEAQ (reference sequence). The CDR3 sequence is 16 residues long. The CDR3 nucleotides read TGTGCCAGCAGCTTAAAAGGAGCGGGTAGCACAGATACGCAGTATTTT. This codes for CASSLKGAGSTDTQYF.

The genes are TRBV12-3 or TRBV12-4 and TRBJ2-1, with 8 bases matching TRBD2. CDR3 size: 14 residues. V dropped 3 bases and J dropped 6; count of bases not matched to a gene: 4. For the CDR3, the DNA is TGTGCCAGCAGTTTTGACGGGGGGGCCAATGAGCAGTTCTTC. Protein: CASSFDGGANEQFF.

This clonotype was seen only a few times. This rearrangement joins TRBV20-1 to TRBJ2-3; 9 positions agree with TRBD2. V lost 4 bases, J lost 2 bases, and 4 bases stayed unmatched. CDR3 length: 14 amino acids. Looked up from germline, CDR1 is DFQATT and CDR2 is SNEGSKA (reference sequence). The CDR3 bases are TGCAGTGCTACAAGCGGGGGGACCACAGATACGCAGTATTTT. Its translation: CSATSGGTTDTQYF.

The chain is built from TRBV20-1 and TRBJ2-3; TRBD2 aligns across 12 bases. V dropped 2 bases and J dropped 3; count of bases not matched to a gene: 6. This CDR3 comprises 16 residues. CDR1 DFQATT and CDR2 SNEGSKA come from the germline V gene (reference sequence). The CDR3 DNA follows: TGCAGTGCTAGAAACCCTAGCGGGAGGGCGACAGATACGCAGTATTTT. Its protein is CSARNPSGRATDTQYF.

This clonotype was seen only a few times. This chain connects TRBV5-1 to TRBJ1-2, with D perhaps TRBD1 (5 bases). Germline lookup yields CDR1 SGHRS and CDR2 YFSETQ. The CDR3 has 17 residues. The V end lost 2 bases, the J end lost 4 bases, and 21 bases lay between the germline ends. CDR3 amino acids: CASSLNGRAFEGYGYTF. CDR3 sequence (DNA): TGCGCCAGCAGCTTAAATGGCAGGGCTTTCGAGGGCTATGGCTACACCTTC.

In this sample, this clonotype turned up a few times. The chain employs TRBV7-2 and TRBJ2-5; maybe TRBD2 (6 bases). Per the germline V gene, CDR1 is SGHTA and CDR2 is FQGNSA. The CDR3 spans 14 residues. Trimming removed 1 base at V and 4 bases at J, with 10 bases between. CDR3 residues: CASSLVGDLETQYF. CDR3 nucleotide sequence: TGTGCCAGCAGCTTAGTTGGGGACTTAGAGACCCAGTACTTC.